Below are 26 T cell receptor beta chains sequenced from a single sample in a study of response to subunit inactivated influenza vaccine. Each CDR3 protein gets one entry after TCRdb re-called the RT-PCR reads with MiXCR. The sample includes around 790,000 distinct CDR3 sequences, over 20% seen only once; the top ten take around 9.6%. The sample was PBMCs from blood, taken roughly 5 days after vaccination. All receptors come from a man between 45 and 60 years old who received an inactivated influenza vaccine.

The chain uses TRBV2 and TRBJ2-3; TRBD2 matches at 7 bases. CDR1 is SNHLY and CDR2 is FYNNEI in the germline V gene. V lost 6 bases, J lost 0 bases, and 6 bases stayed unmatched. This CDR3 has 15 amino acids. This CDR3 is CASSLLAASTDTQYF. CDR3 nucleotide sequence: TGTGCCAGCAGCCTCCTAGCGGCGAGCACAGATACGCAGTATTTT.

This clonotype has ten or more counts. The J gene is TRBJ2-1, the V gene TRBV7-8, with D possibly matching TRBD1 (7 bases). The CDR3 spans 14 residues. Trimming pared 5 bases from V and 7 bases from J, leaving 15 bases between. Germline CDR1 reads SGHVS; CDR2 reads FQNEAQ. CDR3 coding DNA: TGTGCCAGCAGCCCCGAGACAGGGAGGAATGAGCAGTTCTTC. Protein sequence: CASSPETGRNEQFF.

At least ten counts were recorded for this clonotype. J is TRBJ2-1 and V is TRBV20-1; D is possibly TRBD2 (6 bases). From germline, CDR1 is DFQATT and CDR2 SNEGSKA (reference sequence). The CDR3 consists of 13 residues. V was cut by 3 bases and J by 8 bases, with 14 bases left in between. CDR3 amino acids: CSASGSEADEQFF. CDR3 bases: TGCAGTGCTAGCGGGAGTGAAGCCGATGAGCAGTTCTTC.

This chain links TRBV7-2 with TRBJ1-5; perhaps TRBD1 as D (5 bases). The germline V gene encodes CDR1 SGHTA and CDR2 FQGNSA. The CDR3 has 15 amino acids. V was cut by 5 bases and J by 4 bases, with 15 bases left in between. The CDR3 DNA reads TGTGCCAGCAGCCCGAGTTGGGGGGTTAATCAGCCCCAGCATTTT. Its translation: CASSPSWGVNQPQHF.

In this sample, this clonotype turned up a few times. This chain joins TRBV5-1 and TRBJ1-5; D uncertain. The CDR3 runs 15 residues. Between the trimmed V and J ends, which lost 1 base and 2 bases, there was a span of 10 bases. Per germline, CDR1 SGHRS and CDR2 YFSETQ. The CDR3 DNA sequence: TGCGCCAGCAGCTTGTCGGGGAACGGCAATCAGCCCCAGCATTTT. It yields the protein CASSLSGNGNQPQHF.

V gene TRBV20-1 combines with J gene TRBJ2-4; D not certain. Germline CDR1 DFQATT, CDR2 SNEGSKA (reference sequence). The CDR3 consists of 13 residues. Deletions cut 0 bases from V and 8 bases from J, with 11 bases between. CDR3 protein: CSARDTGFDIQYF. CDR3 DNA: TGCAGTGCTAGAGATACTGGCTTTGACATTCAGTACTTC.

This clonotype was found a few times. The rearrangement links TRBV20-1 to TRBJ2-7; D gene unclear. Germline V gene lookup returns CDR1 DFQATT and CDR2 SNEGSKA (reference sequence). The V end lost 2 bases, the J end lost 5 bases, and 7 bases lay between the germline ends. The CDR3 consists of 11 residues. The CDR3 here is CSARKTHEQYF. The CDR3 DNA sequence: TGCAGTGCTAGAAAAACCCACGAGCAGTACTTC.

CDR3 DNA sequence: TGCAGTGCGGGGAGCGGGGGGAACACCGGGGAGCTGTTTTTT. Its protein product is CSAGSGGNTGELFF. This sequence joins TRBV20-1 and TRBJ2-2, with 8 bases aligning to TRBD2. The CDR3 loop spans 14 amino acids. The trim removed 6 bases at V and 1 base at J, leaving 4 bases unmatched. From germline, CDR1 is DFQATT and CDR2 SNEGSKA (reference sequence).

The chain links TRBV29-1 to TRBJ1-2; D unclear. The CDR3 runs 8 residues. V gave up 6 bases and J gave up 8 bases, with 4 bases separating them. Germline assignment: CDR1 SQVTM and CDR2 ANQGSEA. CDR3 loop: CSVPGYTF. CDR3 bases: TGCAGCGTACCAGGCTACACCTTC.

The rearrangement uses TRBV7-2 and TRBJ2-3; 10 nucleotides agree with TRBD2. From germline, CDR1 is SGHTA and CDR2 FQGNSA. V lost 6 bases to trimming and J lost 0 bases; unmatched junction nucleotides: 6. The CDR3 consists of 16 residues. Written as DNA, the CDR3 is TGTGCCAGCAGACCACCGGGACTAGCGAGCACAGATACGCAGTATTTT. Translation: CASRPPGLASTDTQYF.

The V and J genes are TRBV2 and TRBJ1-4, with D possibly being TRBD1 (6 bases). CDR1 is SNHLY, CDR2 FYNNEI, per germline. V was clipped by 3 bases and J by 5 bases, with 7 bases between them. The length of the CDR3 is 13 residues. The CDR3 DNA is TGTGCCAGCAGTGACAGGGGAAATGAAAAACTGTTTTTT. This translates into CASSDRGNEKLFF.

This clonotype was seen more than once but under ten times. The chain joins TRBV12-3 or TRBV12-4 to TRBJ2-5; D uncertain. CDR3 size: 14 residues. V lost 3 bases and J 1 base, leaving 9 bases between the germline ends. The CDR3 loop is CASSFRSVQETQYF. CDR3 bases: TGTGCCAGCAGTTTTCGGAGTGTCCAAGAGACCCAGTACTTC.

The rearrangement links TRBV28 to TRBJ2-5; no firm D call. There are 15 residues in the CDR3. The germline gives CDR1 MDHEN, CDR2 SYDVKM. V was cut by 3 bases and J by 1 base, with 12 bases left in between. The CDR3 sequence is CASSFHATFQETQYF. The DNA for the CDR3 is TGTGCCAGCAGTTTCCACGCGACGTTCCAAGAGACCCAGTACTTC. The full variable domain, rest sourced from reference TRBV28 and TRBJ2-5, is DVKVTQSSRYLVKRTGEKVFLECVQDMDHENMFWYRQDPGLGLRLIYFSYDVKMKEKGDIPEGYSVSREKKERFSLILESASTNQTSMYLCASSFHATFQETQYFGPGTRLLVL.

The gene calls are TRBV10-3 and TRBJ2-5; unclear D gene. CDR1 and CDR2 from the germline V gene are ENHRY and SYGVKD. The CDR3 extends over 12 amino acids. The V and J ends lost 3 bases and 7 bases respectively, with 9 bases between them. Written as DNA, the CDR3 is TGTGCCATCAGTGATTACGAACGGACCCAGTACTTC. Protein product: CAISDYERTQYF.

This sequence joins TRBV20-1 and TRBJ2-5; possible D gene TRBD2, 6 bases. CDR3 length: 14 residues. Trimming shortened V by 6 bases and J by 4 bases, and 18 bases separated the two germline ends. Germline CDR1 reads DFQATT; CDR2 reads SNEGSKA (reference sequence). The CDR3 spells CSARPGARGETQYF. The CDR3 nucleotides read TGCAGTGCGAGGCCGGGAGCAAGGGGAGAGACCCAGTACTTC.

The genes are TRBV3-1 and TRBJ1-2; no clear D. Germline lookup yields CDR1 LGHDT and CDR2 YNNKEL (reference sequence). Deletions cut 0 bases from V and 7 bases from J, with 18 bases between. This CDR3 is 16 amino acids long. CDR3 region: CASSQDTSAAGSGYTF. CDR3 coding DNA: TGTGCCAGCAGCCAAGATACTAGCGCTGCCGGTAGTGGCTACACCTTC.

The chain has TRBV18 and TRBJ2-1; D remains ambiguous. This CDR3 has 17 residues. Germline values: CDR1 KGHSH, CDR2 LQKENI. Trimming shortened V by 3 bases and J by 0 bases, and 15 bases separated the two germline ends. CDR3 in amino acids: CASSPPLMRSSYNEQFF. CDR3 nucleotides: TGTGCCAGCTCACCCCCCTTGATGCGGAGCTCCTACAATGAGCAGTTCTTC.

Ten or more counts support this clonotype. This chain joins TRBV4-3 and TRBJ2-1, with 8 bases that match TRBD2. The germline V gene encodes CDR1 LGHNA and CDR2 YSLEER. V gave up 3 bases and J gave up 10 bases; unmatched junction bases: 5. The CDR3 is 13 amino acids. This chain's CDR3 is CASSQTGTREQFF. The CDR3 bases are TGCGCCAGCAGCCAGACCGGGACTAGGGAGCAGTTCTTC.

This clonotype was seen a few times. The V and J genes are TRBV7-8 and TRBJ1-4; perhaps TRBD1 as D (5 bases). Trimming shortened V by 5 bases and J by 5 bases, and 15 bases separated the two germline ends. The length of the CDR3 is 15 residues. Germline CDR1 reads SGHVS; CDR2 reads FQNEAQ. The CDR3 region has the DNA TGTGCCAGCAGCCCCTACGGGGGGTGGAATGAAAAACTGTTTTTT. Residues: CASSPYGGWNEKLFF.

This clonotype was seen a handful of times. The chain recombines TRBV7-9 with TRBJ2-3; 11 bases line up with TRBD2. J gave up 3 bases and V 5 bases, and 10 bases lay outside the gene matches. CDR3 length: 17 residues. From germline, CDR1 is SEHNR and CDR2 FQNEAQ (reference sequence). In nucleotides, the CDR3 is TGTGCCAGCAGCCGGGGGCTAGCGGGAGGTAGGACAGATACGCAGTATTTT. Translating gives CASSRGLAGGRTDTQYF.

This clonotype was seen more than once but under ten times. The rearrangement joins TRBV5-1 to TRBJ2-7, with D possibly TRBD1 on 5 matching bases. Germline V gene sequence: CDR1 SGHRS, CDR2 YFSETQ. CDR3 size: 16 residues. Deletions cut 0 bases from V and 5 bases from J, with 18 bases between. In DNA, the CDR3 is TGCGCCAGCAGCTTGGGGGGCGAAACGGCTAAAAACGAGCAGTACTTC. Its translation: CASSLGGETAKNEQYF.

This clonotype was counted only a few times. The CDR3 DNA follows: TGTGCCATCAGTGAGCCCCAGTTGAGCTCCTACAATGAGCAGTTCTTC. It is translated as CAISEPQLSSYNEQFF. The chain links TRBV10-3 to TRBJ2-1, with unresolved D. CDR1 and CDR2 (germline): ENHRY, SYGVKD. The V gene lost 2 bases and the J gene lost 0 bases, with 11 bases spanning the gap. This CDR3 is 16 amino acids long.

This clonotype was detected ten times or more. The chain is built from TRBV7-9 and TRBJ1-2, with TRBD1 as a possible D gene (6 bases). The CDR3 totals 14 residues. V was cut by 5 bases and J by 8 bases, with 18 bases left in between. From germline, CDR1 is SEHNR and CDR2 FQNEAQ (reference sequence). The CDR3: CASSPSGQTRGYTF. DNA for the CDR3: TGTGCCAGCAGCCCATCTGGACAGACCAGGGGCTACACCTTC.

Only a few counts were recorded for this clonotype. V is TRBV13 and J is TRBJ2-5; a weak D match, TRBD1 (7 bases). CDR3 length equals 15 residues. V was cut by 3 bases and J by 5 bases, with 16 bases left in between. CDR1 PRHDT and CDR2 FYEKMQ come from the germline V gene (reference sequence). CDR3 DNA sequence: TGTGCCAGCAGCTTGTCGGAGGGGGCCTGGGAGACCCAGTACTTC. Translating it yields CASSLSEGAWETQYF. Together with reference TRBV13 and TRBJ2-5, the CDR3 gives the full variable domain: AAGVIQSPRHLIKEKRETATLKCYPIPRHDTVYWYQQGPGQDPQFLISFYEKMQSDKGSIPDRFSAQQFSDYHSELNMSSLELGDSALYFCASSLSEGAWETQYFGPGTRLLVL.

The V and J genes are TRBV10-3 and TRBJ2-7; 7 bases align to TRBD2. Germline V CDR1 and CDR2: ENHRY, SYGVKD. The CDR3 loop spans 15 amino acids. Trimming removed 6 bases from V and 3 bases from J; junction bases left unmatched: 11. Here the CDR3 DNA reads TGTGCCATCAGGGACCTCGTTGCTAGCGGCTACGAGCAGTACTTC. Protein product: CAIRDLVASGYEQYF.

This clonotype has just a few counts. The chain employs TRBV2 and TRBJ2-7, with TRBD2 matching 9 bases. Germline CDR1 and CDR2: SNHLY and FYNNEI. J lost 4 bases, V lost 1 base, and 5 bases had no gene match. CDR3 length: 15 residues. The CDR3 region has the DNA TGTGCCAGCAGTGAAGTCTCTAGCGGGAAGTACGAGCAGTACTTC. Its translation: CASSEVSSGKYEQYF.